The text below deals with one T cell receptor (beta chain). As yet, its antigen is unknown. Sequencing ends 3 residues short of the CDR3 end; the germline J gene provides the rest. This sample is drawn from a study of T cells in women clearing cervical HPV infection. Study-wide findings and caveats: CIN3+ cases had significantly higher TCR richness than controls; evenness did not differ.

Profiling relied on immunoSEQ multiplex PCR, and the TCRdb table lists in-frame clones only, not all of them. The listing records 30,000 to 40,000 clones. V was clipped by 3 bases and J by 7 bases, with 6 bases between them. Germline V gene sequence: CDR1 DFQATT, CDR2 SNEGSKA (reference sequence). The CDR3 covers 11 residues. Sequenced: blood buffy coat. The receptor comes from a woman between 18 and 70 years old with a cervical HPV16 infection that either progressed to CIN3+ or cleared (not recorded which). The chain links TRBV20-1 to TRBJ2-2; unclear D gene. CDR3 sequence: CSASSVGELFF. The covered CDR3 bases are TGCAGTGCTAGTTCTGTCGGGGAG.